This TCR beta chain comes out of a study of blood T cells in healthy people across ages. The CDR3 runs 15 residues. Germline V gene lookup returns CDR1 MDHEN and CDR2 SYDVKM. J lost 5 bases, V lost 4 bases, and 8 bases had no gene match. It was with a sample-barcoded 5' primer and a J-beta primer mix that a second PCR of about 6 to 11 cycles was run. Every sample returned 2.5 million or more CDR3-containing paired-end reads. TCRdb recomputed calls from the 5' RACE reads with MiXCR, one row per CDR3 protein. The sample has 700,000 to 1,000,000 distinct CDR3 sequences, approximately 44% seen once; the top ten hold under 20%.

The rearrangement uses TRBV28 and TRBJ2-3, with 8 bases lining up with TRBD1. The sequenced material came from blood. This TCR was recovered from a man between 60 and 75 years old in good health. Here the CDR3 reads CASSSGDRMGDTQYF. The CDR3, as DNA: TGTGCCAGCAGTTCCGGGGACAGGATGGGAGATACGCAGTATTTT.